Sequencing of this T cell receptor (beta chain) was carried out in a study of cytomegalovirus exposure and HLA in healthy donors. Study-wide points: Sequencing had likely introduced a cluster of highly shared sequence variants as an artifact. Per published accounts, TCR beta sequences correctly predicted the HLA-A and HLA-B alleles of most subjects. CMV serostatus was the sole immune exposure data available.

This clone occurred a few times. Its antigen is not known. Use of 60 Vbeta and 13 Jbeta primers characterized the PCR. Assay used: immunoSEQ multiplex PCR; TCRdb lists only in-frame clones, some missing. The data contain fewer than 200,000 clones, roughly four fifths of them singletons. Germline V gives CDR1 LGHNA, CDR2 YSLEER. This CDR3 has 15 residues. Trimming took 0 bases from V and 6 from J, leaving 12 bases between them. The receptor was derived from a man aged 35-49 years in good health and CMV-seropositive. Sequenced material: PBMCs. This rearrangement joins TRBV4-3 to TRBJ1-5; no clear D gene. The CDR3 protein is CASSQDWGDGQPQHF. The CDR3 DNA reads TGCGCCAGCAGCCAAGATTGGGGAGACGGTCAGCCCCAGCATTTT.